The 22 T cell receptor beta chains listed next were all sequenced from one sample in a study of blood T cell repertoires in COVID-19. Sequencing was performed with immunoSEQ multiplex PCR; in TCRdb, only in-frame clones are kept and a portion is missing. The sample includes approximately 98,000 clones, around 83% seen only once; the top ten take roughly 4.1%. The sequencing sample was made of peripheral blood. These receptors all come from a woman aged 65 to 85 with acute or convalescent COVID-19.

The rearrangement uses TRBV7-3 and TRBJ2-2; 7 bases are a match to TRBD1. Germline loops: CDR1 SGHTA, CDR2 FQGTGA. The CDR3 contains 15 residues. V shed 5 bases, J shed 5 bases, and the junction held 8 bases outside the gene matches. The CDR3 DNA reads as TGTGCCAGCAGCCCTGGGACAGCCACTACCGGGGAGCTGTTTTTT. This gives the protein CASSPGTATTGELFF.

This chain joins TRBV18 and TRBJ2-3; 11 bases agree with TRBD2. The CDR3 covers 16 residues. With V trimmed by 5 bases and J by 6 bases, 10 bases remained unmatched. CDR1 is KGHSH and CDR2 is LQKENI in the germline V gene. CDR3 residues: CASSKGLAGAGDTQYF. The CDR3 DNA follows: TGTGCCAGCTCAAAAGGACTAGCGGGCGCGGGGGATACGCAGTATTTT.

The chain has TRBV7-9 and TRBJ1-2, with D maybe TRBD1 (5 bases). Trimming took 2 bases from V and 6 from J, leaving 16 bases between them. There are 15 residues in the CDR3. Germline values: CDR1 SEHNR, CDR2 FQNEAQ (reference sequence). CDR3 DNA: TGTGCCAGCAGCTTACTACCGGGGGAGATTGATGGCTACACCTTC. This sequence encodes CASSLLPGEIDGYTF.

This rearrangement joins TRBV7-9 to TRBJ1-4; 8 nucleotides align to TRBD1. Germline CDR1 reads SEHNR; CDR2 reads FQNEAQ (reference sequence). The trim removed 5 bases at V and 3 bases at J, leaving 2 bases unmatched. The CDR3 is 14 residues long. DNA of the CDR3: TGTGCCAGCAGCCGGACAGGGTCTAATGAAAAACTGTTTTTT. It encodes CASSRTGSNEKLFF.

J is TRBJ2-1 and V is TRBV7-3; tentative D call: TRBD2 (5 bases). Germline V gene lookup returns CDR1 SGHTA and CDR2 FQGTGA. V lost 5 bases, J lost 3 bases, and 11 bases lay in between. The CDR3 spans 14 residues. The CDR3 region has the DNA TGTGCCAGCAGCCTCGCCCGGGACTACAATGAGCAGTTCTTC. It codes for CASSLARDYNEQFF.

This clone was recorded a few times. The V and J genes are TRBV10-2 and TRBJ2-7; 10 nucleotides match TRBD1. The CDR3 has 13 amino acids. Germline CDR1 reads WSHSY; CDR2 reads SAAADI. After removal of 8 bases from V and 2 bases from J, the junction contained 3 bases not matched to a gene. CDR3 amino acids: CASGQGGPYEQYF. The CDR3, as DNA: TGCGCCAGCGGACAGGGGGGCCCCTACGAGCAGTACTTC.

The gene calls are TRBV4-2 and TRBJ2-2, with a possible D match to TRBD2 (7 bases). Germline V gene sequence: CDR1 LGHNA, CDR2 YNFKEQ. V was pared by 0 bases and J by 0 bases, with 11 bases between. The CDR3 spans 17 residues. CDR3 protein: CASSQETGGPNTGELFF. In nucleotides, the CDR3 is TGTGCCAGCAGCCAAGAAACCGGGGGGCCGAACACCGGGGAGCTGTTTTTT.

The chain is built from TRBV6-2 or TRBV6-3 and TRBJ1-1; D may be TRBD1 (5 bases). From germline, CDR1 is MNHEY and CDR2 SVGEGT. V gave up 6 bases and J gave up 5 bases, with 19 bases separating them. The CDR3 runs 15 residues. The CDR3 sequence: CASSPGGGKETEAFF. The CDR3 bases are TGTGCCAGCAGCCCCGGGGGAGGGAAAGAAACTGAAGCTTTCTTT.

The chain employs TRBV19 and TRBJ2-3, with D uncertain. The germline V gene has CDR1 LNHDA and CDR2 SQIVND (reference sequence). Between the trimmed V and J ends, which lost 4 bases and 6 bases, there was a span of 8 bases. This CDR3 contains 12 residues. The CDR3 region has the DNA TGTGCCAGTAGTAATCGGTGGGATACGCAGTATTTT. The encoded protein is CASSNRWDTQYF.

This chain connects TRBV18 to TRBJ2-5; the D gene is possibly TRBD1 (5 bases). V was shortened by 1 base and J by 5 bases, with 14 bases between the two germline ends. Germline V gene data show CDR1 as KGHSH and CDR2 as LQKENI. The CDR3 sequence is 15 residues long. The CDR3 is CASSPQYRFLETQYF. The CDR3 DNA sequence: TGTGCCAGCTCACCACAGTACAGGTTTTTGGAGACCCAGTACTTC.

The gene calls are TRBV28 and TRBJ2-1; TRBD1 matches 8 bases. Germline assignment: CDR1 MDHEN and CDR2 SYDVKM. J gave up 4 bases and V 6 bases, and 5 bases lay outside the gene matches. The CDR3 contains 14 residues. This CDR3 is CASSRQGWYNEQFF. The DNA for the CDR3 is TGTGCCAGCAGCCGACAGGGGTGGTACAATGAGCAGTTCTTC. Using reference TRBV28 and TRBJ2-1 for the parts outside the CDR3, the full variable domain is DVKVTQSSRYLVKRTGEKVFLECVQDMDHENMFWYRQDPGLGLRLIYFSYDVKMKEKGDIPEGYSVSREKKERFSLILESASTNQTSMYLCASSRQGWYNEQFFGPGTRLTVL.

The gene calls are TRBV18 and TRBJ1-2; D unclear. Germline CDR1 KGHSH, CDR2 LQKENI. V was clipped by 3 bases and J by 8 bases, with 13 bases between them. This CDR3 has 13 residues. The CDR3 reads CASSPFGVDGYTF. The CDR3 region has the DNA TGTGCCAGCTCACCGTTCGGGGTGGACGGCTACACCTTC.

This clone was seen only once. V and J are TRBV28 and TRBJ2-7; the match to TRBD2 covers 8 bases. V was clipped by 1 base and J by 6 bases; unmatched bases: 5. The CDR3 is made up of 14 amino acids. Germline values: CDR1 MDHEN, CDR2 SYDVKM. CDR3 amino acids: CASSLYGRASEQYF. The CDR3 DNA reads TGTGCCAGCAGTTTATACGGGAGGGCCAGCGAGCAGTACTTC.

This clone was counted only a few times. Additional DNA sequences in this sample encode the identical CDR3. The V call is TRBV19, the J call TRBJ1-5, with D unclear. The CDR3 is 13 amino acids. Germline V gene lookup returns CDR1 LNHDA and CDR2 SQIVND (reference sequence). Trimming removed 1 base at V and 2 bases at J, with 3 bases between. The CDR3 bases are TGTGCCAGTAGTATAGGGCGCAATCAGCCCCAGCATTTT. This sequence encodes CASSIGRNQPQHF.

The chain links TRBV3-1 (or the pseudogene TRBV3-2) to TRBJ2-4, with D unclear. Trimming took off 0 bases at V and 0 bases at J, with 6 bases between the two ends. Germline assignment: CDR1 LGHDT and CDR2 YNNKEL (reference sequence). This CDR3 region has 15 residues. The CDR3 DNA reads TGTGCCAGCAGCCAAGAACGAGTAGCCAAAAACATTCAGTACTTC. This gives the protein CASSQERVAKNIQYF.

V usage is TRBV19 and J usage is TRBJ2-2; D gene ambiguous. CDR1 and CDR2 from the germline V gene are LNHDA and SQIVND (reference sequence). The length of the CDR3 is 15 residues. Trimming shortened V by 5 bases and J by 4 bases, and 14 bases separated the two germline ends. The CDR3 loop is CASSSFFSLTGELFF. The DNA for the CDR3 is TGTGCCAGTAGTTCCTTTTTTAGTCTCACCGGGGAGCTGTTTTTT.

In DNA form, the CDR3 reads TGTGCCACCAGTGATCCCTGGACAGGGAGAGGCTACACCTTC. Translated: CATSDPWTGRGYTF. The chain uses TRBV24-1 and TRBJ1-2, with 8 nucleotides matching TRBD1. J was trimmed by 8 bases and V by 3 bases; bases with no gene match: 7. Germline CDR1 and CDR2: KGHDR and SFDVKD. CDR3 length: 14 amino acids.

In its sample, this clone was seen a few times. The rearrangement joins TRBV2 to TRBJ2-5; D gene uncertain. Between the trimmed V and J ends, which lost 4 bases and 5 bases, there was a span of 11 bases. Per the germline V gene, CDR1 is SNHLY and CDR2 is FYNNEI. The CDR3 consists of 13 residues. The CDR3 reads CASSVVKRETQYF. In nucleotides, the CDR3 is TGTGCCAGCAGTGTGGTAAAGAGGGAGACCCAGTACTTC.

This clone was picked up one time. This sequence joins TRBV11-2 and TRBJ2-7, with a tentative D call TRBD2 (6 bases). The V end lost 4 bases, the J end lost 1 base, and 17 bases lay between the germline ends. This CDR3 spans 16 amino acids. The germline V gene encodes CDR1 SGHAT and CDR2 FQNNGV. The CDR3 reads CASSSRGGERSYEQYF. In DNA, the CDR3 is TGTGCCAGCAGCTCCCGAGGAGGGGAAAGGTCCTACGAGCAGTACTTC.

This sequence joins TRBV19 and TRBJ1-6; D may be TRBD1 (6 bases). Germline CDR1 is LNHDA and CDR2 is SQIVND (reference sequence). The CDR3 has 17 amino acids. Trimming stripped 6 bases from V and 0 bases from J, with 15 bases between. The CDR3 here is CASSPWGQSSYNSPLHF. CDR3 in DNA: TGTGCCAGTAGCCCATGGGGGCAGAGCTCCTATAATTCACCCCTCCACTTT.

The chain links TRBV28 to TRBJ1-5; 10 bases map to TRBD1. The length of the CDR3 is 14 residues. Trimming at V came to 6 bases and at J to 6 bases, leaving 5 bases not matched to a gene. Germline V lookup: CDR1 MDHEN, CDR2 SYDVKM. The CDR3: CASRPDRGPQPQHF. The CDR3 DNA reads as TGTGCCAGCAGGCCCGACAGGGGGCCTCAGCCCCAGCATTTT. Combining the CDR3 with reference TRBV28 and TRBJ1-5 gives the whole variable domain DVKVTQSSRYLVKRTGEKVFLECVQDMDHENMFWYRQDPGLGLRLIYFSYDVKMKEKGDIPEGYSVSREKKERFSLILESASTNQTSMYLCASRPDRGPQPQHFGDGTRLSIL.

This clone was seen a single time. The chain uses TRBV5-1 and TRBJ1-1; 9 bases line up with TRBD1. Germline values: CDR1 SGHRS, CDR2 YFSETQ. The CDR3 consists of 16 residues. With 6 bases clipped from V and 5 bases from J, the junction kept 14 bases outside the gene matches. The CDR3 bases are TGCGCCAGCACCGGGACAGGGATTGGCAGTGGGACTGAAGCTTTCTTT. As protein: CASTGTGIGSGTEAFF.